The sequence of this TCR beta chain was determined in a study of CD8 T cells in ankylosing spondylitis. TCRdb processed the 5' RACE reads anew with MiXCR; each CDR3 protein has one entry. Of some 180,000 distinct CDR3 sequences listed, roughly 18% are singletons. The V end lost 3 bases, the J end lost 2 bases, and 17 bases lay between the germline ends. The CDR3 is 17 amino acids. Germline assignment: CDR1 SGHDT and CDR2 YYEEEE. In this sample, this clonotype turned up many times. Its target is unknown. Points from the study as a whole: Within ankylosing spondylitis blood, a TCR beta motif made up of roughly eight highly homologous variants appeared to be characteristic. In ankylosing spondylitis patients, matched synovial fluid reportedly showed significant enrichment of disease-linked clones. In synovial fluid and blood from reactive arthritis, some motif variants were previously reported. A CD8+ phenotype characterized the disease-linked clones, which were relatively rare in peripheral blood.

The TCR originated in a male donor under 30 with ankylosing spondylitis or in good health (not recorded which). Material: blood, either unsorted or a sorted T cell fraction (not recorded which). The chain uses TRBV5-6 and TRBJ2-2, with TRBD2 as a possible D gene (5 bases). CDR3 amino acids: CASSSVAYDFNTGELFF. The CDR3 nucleotides are TGTGCCAGCAGCTCAGTAGCGTACGACTTTAACACCGGGGAGCTGTTTTTT.